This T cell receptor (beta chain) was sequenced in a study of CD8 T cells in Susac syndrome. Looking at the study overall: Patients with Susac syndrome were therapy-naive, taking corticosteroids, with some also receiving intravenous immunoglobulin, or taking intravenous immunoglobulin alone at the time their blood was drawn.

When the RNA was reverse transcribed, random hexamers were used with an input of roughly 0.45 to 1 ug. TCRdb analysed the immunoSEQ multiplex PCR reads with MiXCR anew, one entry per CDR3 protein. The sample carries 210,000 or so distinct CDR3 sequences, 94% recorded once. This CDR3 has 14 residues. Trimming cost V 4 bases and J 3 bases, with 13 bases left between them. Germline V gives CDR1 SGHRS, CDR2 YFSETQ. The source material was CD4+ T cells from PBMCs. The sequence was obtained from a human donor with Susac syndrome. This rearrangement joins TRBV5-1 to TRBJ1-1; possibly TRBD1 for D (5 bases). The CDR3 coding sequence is TGCGCCAGCAGCAGGGGTGGATTTGACACTGAAGCTTTCTTT. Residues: CASSRGGFDTEAFF.